The rows below give T cell receptor beta chains drawn from one sample of a study of cytomegalovirus exposure and HLA in healthy donors. TCRdb keeps only in-frame clones here, not all; method: immunoSEQ multiplex PCR. The repertoire holds approximately 220,000 clones, with around nine tenths as singletons. The sample taken for sequencing was PBMCs. The receptors here all came from a young woman in good health and CMV-seronegative. Both conserved end residues are part of each CDR3. A D gene is named only where the DNA matches it firmly. The listing skips clone size in some rows; elsewhere it reads once, few, many or a size class.

- | few | TRBJ1-1 | TRBV5-1 | CASSGEGVTNTEAFF | TGCGCCAGCAGCGGGGAGGGGGTCACGAACACTGAAGCTTTCTTT
TRBD1 | - | TRBJ1-1 | TRBV9 | CASSAAGTGMTEAFF | TGTGCCAGCAGCGCCGCCGGGACAGGGATGACTGAAGCTTTCTTT
- | - | TRBJ1-2 | TRBV14 | CASSLGVNYGYTF | TGTGCCAGCAGCCTCGGGGTTAACTATGGCTACACCTTC
- | once | TRBJ2-3 | TRBV10-1 | CASSEFIGGTQYF | TGCGCCAGCAGTGAGTTTATCGGGGGTACGCAGTATTTT
TRBD1 | - | TRBJ1-1 | TRBV19 | CASSIDLGTGTAFF | TGTGCCAGTAGTATAGACCTGGGGACAGGGACGGCTTTCTTT
- | - | TRBJ1-2 | TRBV6-1 | CAVRIFQGPDYGYTF | TGTGCCGTGAGAATATTCCAGGGTCCGGACTATGGCTACACCTTC
- | - | TRBJ2-3 | TRBV2 | CASSEWVGDTQYF | TGTGCCAGCAGTGAATGGGTGGGCGATACGCAGTATTTT
- | - | TRBJ2-7 | TRBV25-1 | CASSALREQYF | TGTGCCAGCAGTGCGCTTCGGGAGCAGTACTTC
- | few | TRBJ2-7 | TRBV19 | CASSIVGGLDEQYF | TGTGCCAGTAGTATAGTTGGCGGCCTCGACGAGCAGTACTTC
TRBD1 | - | TRBJ1-2 | TRBV19 | CASSFGTGILVGYTF | TGTGCCAGTAGTTTCGGGACAGGAATCCTAGTCGGCTACACCTTC
TRBD1 | - | TRBJ2-7 | TRBV29-1 | CSVVGFRQGYEQYF | TGCAGCGTTGTCGGGTTTAGACAGGGCTACGAGCAGTACTTC
TRBD2 | - | TRBJ2-7 | TRBV6-5 | CASSYPAGSSYEQYF | TGTGCCAGCAGTTACCCAGCGGGGAGCTCCTACGAGCAGTACTTC
TRBD2 | - | TRBJ2-2 | TRBV6-4 | CASSDQTGGDLFF | TGTGCCAGCAGTGATCAGACGGGAGGGGATCTGTTTTTT
- | - | TRBJ2-7 | TRBV7-3 | CASSLRGSYEQYF | TGTGCCAGCAGCTTACGGGGTTCATATGAGCAGTACTTC
- | - | TRBJ2-7 | TRBV9 | CASSDYRDGRGEQYF | TGTGCCAGCAGCGATTACCGGGACGGACGGGGGGAGCAGTACTTC
TRBD1 | - | TRBJ1-5 | TRBV5-1 | CASSRDSFNQPQHF | TGCGCCAGCAGCCGGGACAGTTTCAATCAGCCCCAGCATTTT
TRBD2 | - | TRBJ2-1 | TRBV7-9 | CASSLALVAGVREQFF | TGTGCCAGCAGCTTAGCGCTGGTAGCGGGAGTGCGGGAGCAGTTCTTC
- | - | TRBJ2-3 | TRBV7-6 | CASSLDFPLSTDTQYF | TGTGCCAGCAGCTTAGATTTCCCTCTCAGCACAGATACGCAGTATTTT
- | - | TRBJ1-2 | TRBV27 | CASQAVWDINYGYTF | TGTGCCAGCCAAGCGGTCTGGGACATTAACTATGGCTACACCTTC
TRBD1 | - | TRBJ1-2 | TRBV4-2 | CASSQARQGAIYGYTF | TGTGCCAGCAGCCAAGCGAGACAGGGGGCAATTTATGGCTACACCTTC
TRBD2 | - | TRBJ2-2 | TRBV7-8 | CASSSRWEGTGELFF | TGTGCCAGCAGCTCCCGATGGGAGGGAACCGGGGAGCTGTTTTTT
TRBD1 | - | TRBJ2-7 | TRBV28 | CASSLRGGPEYF | TGTGCCAGCAGTTTAAGAGGGGGCCCGGAGTACTTC